This T cell receptor beta chain is drawn from a study of T cell responses to AZD1222 COVID-19 vaccine. Whole-study results and caveats: The reported proportion of spike-specific TCRs targeting unmutated variant regions was nearly half. Possibly, clonal diversity was underestimated; donors were largely white British and included more females. Along spike, vaccine-associated CD4 TCRs were found throughout, with dominance at 160-218 and 743-854. Seropositivity was recorded at baseline in only a handful of AZD1222 recipients.

V was cut by 8 bases and J by 7 bases, with 14 bases left in between. This CDR3 contains 12 residues. Germline CDR1 and CDR2: LNHDA and SQIVND (reference sequence). Clones were sequenced by immunoSEQ multiplex PCR, and TCRdb holds only the in-frame ones, with some missing. The sample yields about 130,000 clones, around nine tenths seen once. Note on this clone: No antigen is known for it.

The TCR was taken from an adult who received the AZD1222 COVID-19 vaccine. Specimen: peripheral blood, collected 28 days after the second AZD1222 dose. The J gene is TRBJ1-1, the V gene TRBV19; D may be TRBD1 (6 bases). CDR3 in DNA: TGTGCCAGTGAGAGCTGGACAGATGAAGCTTTCTTT. Translation: CASESWTDEAFF.